Each of the 19 T cell receptor beta chains below was sequenced from the same sample in a study of T cell responses to AZD1222 COVID-19 vaccine. Using immunoSEQ multiplex PCR, the repertoire was profiled, and TCRdb retains in-frame clones only, with some absent. The sample carries 95,000 to 100,000 clones, around nine tenths recorded once. Sequencing used peripheral blood, obtained 28 days after the second AZD1222 dose. These receptors originate from an adult who received the AZD1222 COVID-19 vaccine.

The CDR3 sequence is CASRGSNQPQHF. The CDR3 coding sequence is TGTGCCAGCAGGGGTAGCAATCAGCCCCAGCATTTT. The rearrangement joins TRBV2 to TRBJ1-5; D call uncertain. The germline CDR1 and CDR2 sequences are SNHLY and FYNNEI. The CDR3 contains 12 residues. V was cut by 6 bases and J by 0 bases, with 3 bases left in between.

This clone is judged medium-sized (0.01 to 0.1%). This rearrangement joins TRBV6-2 or TRBV6-3 to TRBJ1-1; D gene unclear. The germline CDR1 and CDR2 sequences are MNHEY and SVGEGT. The V gene lost 2 bases and the J gene lost 3 bases, with 4 bases spanning the gap. The CDR3 is made up of 12 amino acids. CDR3 in amino acids: CASSYPYTEAFF. CDR3 in DNA: TGTGCCAGCAGTTACCCTTACACTGAAGCTTTCTTT.

The chain uses TRBV6-1 and TRBJ1-6; D not certain. CDR1 and CDR2 (germline): MNHNS, SASEGT. V was shortened by 1 base and J by 0 bases, with 7 bases between the two germline ends. The CDR3 runs to 16 residues. The CDR3 is CASSEDSGSYNSPLHF. CDR3 sequence (DNA): TGTGCCAGCAGTGAAGACTCGGGCTCCTATAATTCACCCCTCCACTTT.

This rearrangement joins TRBV5-1 to TRBJ2-4, with D uncertain. There are 21 residues in the CDR3. With 0 bases removed from V and 0 bases from J, the gap between germline ends came to 25 bases. Germline lookup yields CDR1 SGHRS and CDR2 YFSETQ. The CDR3 region has the DNA TGCGCCAGCAGCTTGGCCAACGGCGGCCAAGGCCTTATTCTAGCCAAAAACATTCAGTACTTC. As protein: CASSLANGGQGLILAKNIQYF.

The chain employs TRBV10-3 and TRBJ1-5; D ambiguous. The CDR3 totals 14 residues. Deletions cut 0 bases from V and 3 bases from J, with 6 bases between. The germline CDR1 and CDR2 sequences are ENHRY and SYGVKD. The CDR3 loop is CAISESFSNQPQHF. For the CDR3, the DNA is TGTGCCATCAGTGAGTCTTTCTCCAATCAGCCCCAGCATTTT.

J is TRBJ2-7 and V is TRBV19; 7 bases are a match to TRBD2. From germline, CDR1 is LNHDA and CDR2 SQIVND (reference sequence). The CDR3 contains 17 residues. V lost 1 base, J lost 0 bases, and 9 bases stayed unmatched. As DNA, the CDR3 is TGTGCCAGTAGTATAGTTCTAGCGGAAGCCCACTCCTACGAGCAGTACTTC. It yields the protein CASSIVLAEAHSYEQYF.

The V and J genes are TRBV19 and TRBJ1-2; D is undetermined. This CDR3 spans 14 amino acids. Per the germline V gene, CDR1 is LNHDA and CDR2 is SQIVND (reference sequence). V lost 3 bases to trimming and J lost 2 bases, with 10 bases between them. The CDR3 loop reads CASSIGQRNYGYTF. The CDR3 nucleotides are TGTGCCAGTAGTATCGGTCAGAGAAACTATGGCTACACCTTC.

The V call is TRBV7-9, the J call TRBJ2-4; D is perhaps TRBD1 or TRBD2 (5 bases each). V was clipped by 5 bases and J by 8 bases, with 19 bases between them. The CDR3 runs 15 residues. CDR1 SEHNR and CDR2 FQNEAQ come from the germline V gene (reference sequence). The CDR3 coding sequence is TGTGCCAGCAGCCGCGAAGCTCTCCTGGGGGACATTCAGTACTTC. Residues: CASSREALLGDIQYF.

V is TRBV18 and J is TRBJ2-7; 7 positions agree with TRBD1. After removal of 3 bases from V and 3 bases from J, the junction contained 8 bases not matched to a gene. Germline V CDR1 and CDR2: KGHSH, LQKENI. The CDR3 has 15 amino acids. In nucleotides, the CDR3 is TGTGCCAGCTCACCCCTCCGGGACAGATTCTACGAGCAGTACTTC. Translation: CASSPLRDRFYEQYF.

The CDR3, as DNA: TGTGCCAGCAGCTTAGCAATAGGACTAGCGACTATCTACGAGCAGTACTTC. Protein sequence: CASSLAIGLATIYEQYF. The chain uses TRBV11-2 and TRBJ2-7; 9 bases agree with TRBD2. The CDR3 is 17 residues long. The germline CDR1 and CDR2 sequences are SGHAT and FQNNGV. After removal of 1 base from V and 3 bases from J, the junction contained 10 bases not matched to a gene.

The V and J genes are TRBV12-3 or TRBV12-4 and TRBJ1-2, with D possibly TRBD1 on 5 matching bases. CDR3 size: 12 residues. The V end lost 1 base, the J end lost 7 bases, and 7 bases lay between the germline ends. This CDR3 is CASSLGTLGYTF. In DNA form, the CDR3 reads TGTGCCAGCAGTTTAGGGACACTTGGCTACACCTTC.

This chain connects TRBV7-2 to TRBJ2-7; D is undetermined. V lost 4 bases to trimming and J lost 0 bases, with 10 bases between them. Germline CDR1 reads SGHTA; CDR2 reads FQGNSA. The CDR3 loop spans 14 amino acids. CDR3 in amino acids: CASSSVGVSYEQYF. CDR3 sequence (DNA): TGTGCCAGCAGCTCCGTTGGGGTCTCCTACGAGCAGTACTTC.

The chain employs TRBV27 and TRBJ2-7; 7 nucleotides agree with TRBD1. J was trimmed by 1 base and V by 6 bases; bases with no gene match: 6. The V gene's germline CDR1 is MNHEY and CDR2 SMNVEV (reference sequence). The CDR3 is made up of 14 amino acids. The CDR3 loop is CASSSLTGSYEQYF. The CDR3 nucleotides read TGTGCCAGCAGCTCCCTGACAGGGTCCTACGAGCAGTACTTC.

The chain has TRBV7-9 and TRBJ2-1, with 11 bases lining up with TRBD2. The CDR3 length is 15 residues. Germline V gives CDR1 SEHNR, CDR2 FQNEAQ (reference sequence). V dropped 5 bases and J dropped 9; count of bases not matched to a gene: 9. The DNA for the CDR3 is TGTGCCAGCAGCGTTACTAGCGGGAGTTACGGTGAGCAGTTCTTC. Translated, it gives CASSVTSGSYGEQFF.

CDR3 DNA sequence: TGTGCCAGCAGCCGGGGTGGCAGGGGATCCGGGGAGCTGTTTTTT. Its protein product is CASSRGGRGSGELFF. The chain combines TRBV5-8 with TRBJ2-2; maybe TRBD1 (6 bases). Trimming left V 4 bases short and J 6 bases short, with 16 bases between. The CDR3 has 15 amino acids. CDR1 and CDR2 (germline): SGHTS, YDEGEE.

The chain joins TRBV5-4 to TRBJ2-1; maybe TRBD1 (6 bases). The germline V gene encodes CDR1 SGHNT and CDR2 YYREEE (reference sequence). The CDR3 sequence is 17 residues long. V was trimmed by 7 bases and J by 0 bases, leaving 20 bases between them. In nucleotides, the CDR3 is TGTGCCAGCCGCCTAGGGGGAAATCCCGGCTCCTACAATGAGCAGTTCTTC. Residues: CASRLGGNPGSYNEQFF.

The chain couples TRBV5-1 to TRBJ2-5; TRBD2 agrees at 9 bases. The CDR3 runs 17 residues. With V trimmed by 0 bases and J by 5 bases, 11 bases remained unmatched. The V gene's germline CDR1 is SGHRS and CDR2 YFSETQ. The CDR3 region is CASSLDPPSGTGETQYF. The CDR3 DNA follows: TGCGCCAGCAGCTTGGACCCCCCTAGCGGGACCGGGGAGACCCAGTACTTC.

The chain is built from TRBV24-1 and TRBJ2-1; 13 bases are a match to TRBD2. V shed 7 bases and J 0 bases; nucleotides not matched to a gene: 5. The CDR3 sequence is 17 residues long. CDR1 and CDR2 (germline): KGHDR, SFDVKD. The CDR3: CATRGLAGTSSYNEQFF. CDR3 sequence (DNA): TGTGCCACCAGGGGACTAGCGGGGACGAGCTCCTACAATGAGCAGTTCTTC.

The V and J genes are TRBV11-2 and TRBJ2-7; D uncertain. Looked up from germline, CDR1 is SGHAT and CDR2 is FQNNGV. The CDR3 consists of 11 residues. The germline V and J ends were trimmed by 4 bases and 4 bases, with 5 bases remaining between them. CDR3 region: CASSYQYEQYF. For the CDR3, the DNA is TGTGCCAGCAGCTACCAGTACGAGCAGTACTTC. Based on the CDR3 plus reference TRBV11-2 and TRBJ2-7, the full variable domain is EAGVAQSPRYKIIEKRQSVAFWCNPISGHATLYWYQQILGQGPKLLIQFQNNGVVDDSQLPKDRFSAERLKGVDSTLKIQPAKLEDSAVYLCASSYQYEQYFGPGTRLTVT.